This passage covers 29 T cell receptor beta chains from one sample sequenced in a study of blood T cell repertoires in COVID-19. Clones were sequenced by immunoSEQ multiplex PCR, and TCRdb holds only the in-frame ones, with some missing. This table holds about 170,000 clones, around 89% found once. Sequenced material: peripheral blood. The receptors shown here come from a man in his fifties or sixties who had recovered from COVID-19.

The genes are TRBV27 and TRBJ2-2, with 8 bases fitting TRBD2. V was pared by 4 bases and J by 6 bases, with 10 bases of the junction left unmatched. The germline V gene encodes CDR1 MNHEY and CDR2 SMNVEV (reference sequence). This CDR3 spans 16 amino acids. CDR3 bases: TGTGCCAGCAGTTCAAAGCGGGGGCTGATACCCGGGGAGCTGTTTTTT. This codes for CASSSKRGLIPGELFF.

The chain uses TRBV7-2 and TRBJ2-6, with 8 bases fitting TRBD1. This CDR3 region has 15 residues. V was clipped by 6 bases and J by 2 bases; unmatched bases: 3. Germline values: CDR1 SGHTA, CDR2 FQGNSA. In DNA form, the CDR3 reads TGTGCCAGCAGACCGGACAGGGCTGGGGCCAACGTCCTGACTTTC. It codes for CASRPDRAGANVLTF.

This chain uses TRBV7-2 with TRBJ1-2; D is ambiguous. This CDR3 region has 15 residues. V was cut by 5 bases and J by 4 bases, with 17 bases left in between. Per germline, CDR1 SGHTA and CDR2 FQGNSA. The CDR3 bases are TGTGCCAGCAGCCCCTCCACGTCAGGCATCTATGGCTACACCTTC. It encodes CASSPSTSGIYGYTF. Combining the CDR3 with reference TRBV7-2 and TRBJ1-2 gives the whole variable domain GAGVSQSPSNKVTEKGKDVELRCDPISGHTALYWYRQSLGQGLEFLIYFQGNSAPDKSGLPSDRFSAERTGGSVSTLTIQRTQQEDSAVYLCASSPSTSGIYGYTFGSGTRLTVV.

J is TRBJ1-5 and V is TRBV2, with a possible D match to TRBD1 (5 bases). The germline V gene has CDR1 SNHLY and CDR2 FYNNEI. The CDR3 is made up of 17 amino acids. The V and J ends lost 7 bases and 4 bases respectively, with 23 bases between them. This CDR3 is CASKVPPGKGLNQPQHF. DNA of the CDR3: TGTGCCAGCAAAGTCCCTCCAGGGAAGGGGCTGAATCAGCCCCAGCATTTT.

Only one count was recorded for this clone. The chain has TRBV7-9 and TRBJ2-2; 10 bases match TRBD2. V trimming: 10 bases; J trimming: 4 bases; junction bases outside the gene matches: 9. CDR3 length equals 15 residues. CDR1 is SEHNR, CDR2 FQNEAQ, per germline (reference sequence). The CDR3 coding sequence is TGTGCCATCCCCCTAGCGGGAGCGAGCACCGGGGAGCTGTTTTTT. It yields the protein CAIPLAGASTGELFF.

CDR3 amino acids: CASSSTGTSGEDTQYF. CDR3 coding DNA: TGTGCCAGCAGCTCGACCGGGACTAGCGGTGAGGATACGCAGTATTTT. This rearrangement joins TRBV7-2 to TRBJ2-3, with 11 bases identical to TRBD2. Germline CDR1 SGHTA, CDR2 FQGNSA. The CDR3 has 16 residues. Trimming took 4 bases from V and 6 from J; bases not matched to a gene: 9.

The V and J genes are TRBV7-7 and TRBJ2-2, with 9 positions matching TRBD1. Germline trimming cut 2 bases from V and 5 bases from J; bases unmatched to any gene: 12. The CDR3 runs to 18 residues. Germline CDR1 and CDR2: SSHAT and FNYEAQ (reference sequence). The CDR3 region is CASSLLIVGQGRTGELFF. In nucleotides, the CDR3 is TGTGCCAGCAGCTTATTGATTGTGGGACAGGGAAGGACCGGGGAGCTGTTTTTT.

In DNA form, the CDR3 reads TGTGCCAGCAGCCTTCCTGCGGGGCCCGTTTCTGGGGCCAACGTCCTGACTTTC. Amino acid sequence: CASSLPAGPVSGANVLTF. This chain uses TRBV7-3 with TRBJ2-6; D possibly corresponds to TRBD2 (6 bases). From germline, CDR1 is SGHTA and CDR2 FQGTGA. CDR3 length equals 18 residues. V lost 5 bases and J lost 1, with 18 bases in between.

The chain recombines TRBV5-1 with TRBJ1-4; unclear D gene. V lost 0 bases to trimming and J lost 0 bases, with 6 bases between them. The V gene's germline CDR1 is SGHRS and CDR2 YFSETQ. The length of the CDR3 is 15 residues. The CDR3 sequence: CASSLDGSTNEKLFF. The CDR3 bases are TGCGCCAGCAGCTTGGACGGTTCAACTAATGAAAAACTGTTTTTT.

The chain uses TRBV10-3 and TRBJ2-7; maybe TRBD2 (6 bases). V lost 0 bases and J 6 bases, leaving 12 bases between the germline ends. Germline assignment: CDR1 ENHRY and CDR2 SYGVKD. The CDR3 is made up of 14 amino acids. In DNA, the CDR3 is TGTGCCATCAGTGAGTCTCCGGGGGTTAGCGAGCAGTACTTC. Amino acid sequence: CAISESPGVSEQYF.

V gene TRBV3-1 (or the pseudogene TRBV3-2) combines with J gene TRBJ1-2; 7 bases line up with TRBD1. V dropped 4 bases and J dropped 8; count of bases not matched to a gene: 7. Germline V gene lookup returns CDR1 LGHDT and CDR2 YNNKEL (reference sequence). The CDR3 loop spans 13 amino acids. The CDR3 spells CASSPDEGAGYTF. CDR3 DNA sequence: TGTGCCAGCAGCCCGGACGAGGGGGCAGGCTACACCTTC.

CDR3 sequence: CASSLDDPTSGALQETQYF. CDR3 coding DNA: TGTGCCAGCAGCTTGGACGACCCGACTAGCGGAGCTCTACAAGAGACCCAGTACTTC. This chain links TRBV7-9 with TRBJ2-5; 9 bases match TRBD2. CDR3 length equals 19 residues. Trimming at V came to 3 bases and at J to 2 bases, leaving 16 bases not matched to a gene. CDR1 SEHNR and CDR2 FQNEAQ come from the germline V gene (reference sequence).

The V call is TRBV18, the J call TRBJ1-1, with D hard to call. V gave up 2 bases and J gave up 0 bases, with 7 bases separating them. Germline V gene lookup returns CDR1 KGHSH and CDR2 LQKENI. The CDR3 totals 14 residues. The CDR3 DNA reads as TGTGCCAGCTCACCAGACACCCTGAACACTGAAGCTTTCTTT. Amino acid sequence: CASSPDTLNTEAFF.

This clone came up a few times. The V call is TRBV6-5, the J call TRBJ2-5; no definite D call. CDR3 length equals 14 residues. V was cut by 0 bases and J by 2 bases, with 7 bases left in between. Germline V lookup: CDR1 MNHEY, CDR2 SVGAGI. The CDR3 sequence: CASSYSAVQETQYF. The CDR3 DNA sequence: TGTGCCAGCAGTTACTCGGCAGTTCAAGAGACCCAGTACTTC.

This sequence joins TRBV21-1 and TRBJ2-1; the table's D call TRBD2 went unverified against the DNA. TRBV21-1 has pseudogene status. The CDR3 has 14 residues. The chain's CDR3 is CASSIICRDNEQFF. The CDR3 DNA follows: TGTGCCAGCAGCATCATCTGTCGGGACAATGAGCAGTTCTTC.

The chain carries TRBV3-1 (or the pseudogene TRBV3-2) and TRBJ2-3; 7 nucleotides align to TRBD2. V trimming: 0 bases; J trimming: 1 base; junction bases outside the gene matches: 4. The CDR3 is made up of 16 amino acids. The V gene's germline CDR1 is LGHDT and CDR2 YNNKEL (reference sequence). As DNA, the CDR3 is TGTGCCAGCAGCCAAGACCGGGGGGTTGGCACAGATACGCAGTATTTT. Translating gives CASSQDRGVGTDTQYF.

This clone has just one count. The rearrangement joins TRBV12-2 to TRBJ1-1. TRBV12-2 is a pseudogene. The CDR3 sequence is 16 residues long. The DNA for the CDR3 is TGTGCAAGTCGCTTAGCGGTACTGAGGATGAACACTGAAGCTTTCTTT. Amino acid sequence: CASRLAVLRMNTEAFF.

The rearrangement joins TRBV5-1 to TRBJ1-3; tentative D call: TRBD1 (5 bases). The CDR3 runs 16 residues. Germline V CDR1 and CDR2: SGHRS, YFSETQ. The V and J ends lost 0 bases and 1 base respectively, with 11 bases between them. The CDR3 protein is CASSLDGARSGNTIYF. The CDR3 region has the DNA TGCGCCAGCAGCTTGGATGGGGCGAGATCTGGAAACACCATATATTTT.

Only one count was recorded for this clone. For the CDR3, the DNA is TGTGCCAGCAGCCAAGGTTCATCCGAGACCCAGTACTTC. Translating gives CASSQGSSETQYF. The chain uses TRBV3-1 (or the pseudogene TRBV3-2) and TRBJ2-5; the D is unclear. Per germline, CDR1 LGHDT and CDR2 YNNKEL (reference sequence). The length of the CDR3 is 13 residues. V lost 1 base to trimming and J lost 5 bases, with 8 bases between them.

There are a few counts of this clone. The J gene is TRBJ2-7, the V gene TRBV19; maybe TRBD1 (6 bases). Germline lookup yields CDR1 LNHDA and CDR2 SQIVND (reference sequence). This CDR3 is 14 amino acids long. Trimming shortened V by 5 bases and J by 1 base, and 12 bases separated the two germline ends. The CDR3 coding sequence is TGTGCCAGTAGTCCAACAGGGATTTCCTACGAGCAGTACTTC. Translated: CASSPTGISYEQYF.

The V gene is TRBV3-1 (or the pseudogene TRBV3-2), the J gene TRBJ1-2; D is perhaps TRBD1 (5 bases). The CDR3 sequence is 13 residues long. Trimming pared 2 bases from V and 6 bases from J, leaving 10 bases between. Germline V gives CDR1 LGHDT, CDR2 YNNKEL (reference sequence). The CDR3 is CASSQPPGNGYTF. The CDR3, as DNA: TGTGCCAGCAGCCAACCTCCAGGGAATGGCTACACCTTC.

This rearrangement joins TRBV20-1 to TRBJ2-3, with D tentatively TRBD2 (6 bases). Trimming stripped 3 bases from V and 6 bases from J, with 19 bases between. The CDR3 length is 15 residues. Germline CDR1 DFQATT, CDR2 SNEGSKA (reference sequence). The chain's CDR3 is CSASKGAGRTDTQYF. In DNA, the CDR3 is TGCAGTGCTAGTAAAGGGGCGGGAAGGACCGATACGCAGTATTTT.

The CDR3 loop reads CASSPGQGRELETQYF. In DNA, the CDR3 is TGTGCCAGCAGTCCAGGACAGGGGAGAGAATTGGAGACCCAGTACTTC. This sequence joins TRBV25-1 and TRBJ2-5; 9 bases are shared with TRBD1. This CDR3 contains 16 residues. Losses at the gene ends were 5 bases for V and 5 bases for J; bases not matched to a gene: 12. CDR1 MGHDK and CDR2 SYGVNS come from the germline V gene.

As DNA, the CDR3 is TGTGCCAGCAGTTTAAGGTGGACCGGACGGGAGTACGAGCAGTACTTC. Protein product: CASSLRWTGREYEQYF. The genes are TRBV27 and TRBJ2-7; possible D gene TRBD2, 6 bases. The CDR3 sequence is 16 residues long. Germline V gene data show CDR1 as MNHEY and CDR2 as SMNVEV (reference sequence). Trimming removed 2 bases at V and 4 bases at J, with 18 bases between.

The V call is TRBV5-1, the J call TRBJ2-3; 11 bases are shared with TRBD2. In germline, CDR1 is SGHRS, CDR2 YFSETQ. The V segment lost 6 bases and the J segment 0 bases; nucleotides outside the gene matches: 12. The CDR3 spans 18 residues. In DNA, the CDR3 is TGCGCCAGCACGTGGGGCGCCAGGACTAGCGGGAGCACAGATACGCAGTATTTT. This gives the protein CASTWGARTSGSTDTQYF.

This chain joins TRBV6-5 and TRBJ2-2, with TRBD1 matching over 8 bases. The CDR3 sequence is 14 residues long. V dropped 2 bases and J dropped 4; count of bases not matched to a gene: 0. Germline CDR1 is MNHEY and CDR2 is SVGAGI. Written as DNA, the CDR3 is TGTGCCAGCAGTTACCAGGGGGCCACCGGGGAGCTGTTTTTT. Its translation is CASSYQGATGELFF.

The chain employs TRBV19 and TRBJ1-5, with D possibly matching TRBD1 (5 bases). The germline V and J ends were trimmed by 7 bases and 10 bases, with 23 bases remaining between them. CDR1 is LNHDA, CDR2 SQIVND, per germline (reference sequence). The CDR3 extends over 15 amino acids. DNA for the CDR3: TGTGCCAGTACCTCGGGGGACGGAATAGCAATCCCCCAGCATTTT. This gives the protein CASTSGDGIAIPQHF.

The rearrangement joins TRBV5-8 to TRBJ2-2, with D unclear. The CDR3 is made up of 15 amino acids. V was clipped by 2 bases and J by 0 bases, with 8 bases between them. Germline V lookup: CDR1 SGHTS, CDR2 YDEGEE. Written as DNA, the CDR3 is TGTGCCAGCAGCTTAATCCCCGCGAACACCGGGGAGCTGTTTTTT. Protein sequence: CASSLIPANTGELFF.

The chain couples TRBV5-1 to TRBJ2-1; 7 bases map to TRBD2. Trimming removed 0 bases from V and 3 bases from J; junction bases left unmatched: 6. CDR3 length: 16 residues. Germline CDR1 is SGHRS and CDR2 is YFSETQ. CDR3 coding DNA: TGCGCCAGCAGCTTGGCCGCTGGCGGGGGCTACAATGAGCAGTTCTTC. It is translated as CASSLAAGGGYNEQFF.